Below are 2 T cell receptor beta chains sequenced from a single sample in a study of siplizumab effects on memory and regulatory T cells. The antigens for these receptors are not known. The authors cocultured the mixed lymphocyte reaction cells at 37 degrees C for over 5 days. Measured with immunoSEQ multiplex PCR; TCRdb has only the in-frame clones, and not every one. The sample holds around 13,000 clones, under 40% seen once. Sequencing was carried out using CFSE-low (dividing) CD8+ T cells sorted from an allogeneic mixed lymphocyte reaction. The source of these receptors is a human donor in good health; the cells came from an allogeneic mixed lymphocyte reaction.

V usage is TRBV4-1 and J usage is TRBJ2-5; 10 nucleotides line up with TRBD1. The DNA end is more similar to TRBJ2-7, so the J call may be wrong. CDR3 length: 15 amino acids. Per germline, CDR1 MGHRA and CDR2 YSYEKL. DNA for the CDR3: TGCGCCAGCAGCCAAGCCGGGACAGGGGTAAGCGAGCAGTACTTC. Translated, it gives CASSQAGTGVSEQYF.

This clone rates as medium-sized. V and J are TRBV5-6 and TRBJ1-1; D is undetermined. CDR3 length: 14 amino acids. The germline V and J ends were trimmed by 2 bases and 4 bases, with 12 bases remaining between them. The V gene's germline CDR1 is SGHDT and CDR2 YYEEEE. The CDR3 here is CASSFQVGVTEAFF. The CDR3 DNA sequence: TGTGCCAGCAGCTTTCAGGTAGGAGTCACTGAAGCTTTCTTT.